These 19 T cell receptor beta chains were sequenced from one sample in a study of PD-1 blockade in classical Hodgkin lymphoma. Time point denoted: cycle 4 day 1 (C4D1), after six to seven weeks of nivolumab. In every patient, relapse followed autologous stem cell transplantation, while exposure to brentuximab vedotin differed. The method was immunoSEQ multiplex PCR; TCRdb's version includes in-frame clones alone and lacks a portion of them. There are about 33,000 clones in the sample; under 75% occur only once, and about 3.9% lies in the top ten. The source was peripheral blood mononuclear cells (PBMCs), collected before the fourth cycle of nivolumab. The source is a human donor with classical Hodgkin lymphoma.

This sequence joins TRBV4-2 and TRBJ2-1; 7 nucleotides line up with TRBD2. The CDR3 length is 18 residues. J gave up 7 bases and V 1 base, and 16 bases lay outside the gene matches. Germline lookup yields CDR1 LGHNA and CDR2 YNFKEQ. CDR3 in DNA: TGTGCCAGCAGCCAAGCCACTACCGGGCCCTGGGGGGGGAATGAGCAGTTCTTC. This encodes CASSQATTGPWGGNEQFF.

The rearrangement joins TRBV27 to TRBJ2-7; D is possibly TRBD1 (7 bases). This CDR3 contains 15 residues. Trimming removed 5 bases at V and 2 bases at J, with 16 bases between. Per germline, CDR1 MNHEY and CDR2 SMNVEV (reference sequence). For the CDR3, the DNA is TGTGCCAGCAGTCTGTGGACAGGAGGGACCTACGAGCAGTACTTC. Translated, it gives CASSLWTGGTYEQYF.

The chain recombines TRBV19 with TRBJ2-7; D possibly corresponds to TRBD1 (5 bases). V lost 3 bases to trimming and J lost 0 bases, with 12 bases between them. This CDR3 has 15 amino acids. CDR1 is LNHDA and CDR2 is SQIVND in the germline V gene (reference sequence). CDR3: CASSISDTLSYEQYF. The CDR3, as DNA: TGTGCCAGTAGTATCTCGGACACACTCTCCTACGAGCAGTACTTC.

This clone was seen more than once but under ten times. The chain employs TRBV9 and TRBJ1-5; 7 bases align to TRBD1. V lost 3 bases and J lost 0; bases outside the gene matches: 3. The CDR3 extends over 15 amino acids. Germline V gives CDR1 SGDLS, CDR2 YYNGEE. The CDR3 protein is CASSAGTASNQPQHF. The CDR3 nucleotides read TGTGCCAGCAGCGCGGGGACAGCTAGCAATCAGCCCCAGCATTTT.

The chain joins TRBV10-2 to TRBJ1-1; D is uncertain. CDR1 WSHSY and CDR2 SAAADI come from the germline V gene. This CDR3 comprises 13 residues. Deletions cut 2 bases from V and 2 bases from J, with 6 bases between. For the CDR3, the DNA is TGCGCCAGCAGTGAGATGGGAAACACTGAAGCTTTCTTT. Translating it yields CASSEMGNTEAFF.

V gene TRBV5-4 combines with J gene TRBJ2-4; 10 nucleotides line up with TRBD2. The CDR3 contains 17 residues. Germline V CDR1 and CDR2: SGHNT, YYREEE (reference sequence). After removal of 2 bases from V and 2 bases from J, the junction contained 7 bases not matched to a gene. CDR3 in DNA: TGTGCCAGCAGCTTTGGGACTAGCGAAAGTTCCAAAAACATTCAGTACTTC. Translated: CASSFGTSESSKNIQYF.

CDR3 nucleotide sequence: TGTGCCAGCAGCTATGGGACTAGCGGGGGGGTAACCTCCACAGATACGCAGTATTTT. Amino acids: CASSYGTSGGVTSTDTQYF. The chain links TRBV9 to TRBJ2-3; 16 bases map to TRBD2. V shed 4 bases, J shed 2 bases, and the junction held 10 bases outside the gene matches. The CDR3 is 19 amino acids. Germline V gives CDR1 SGDLS, CDR2 YYNGEE.

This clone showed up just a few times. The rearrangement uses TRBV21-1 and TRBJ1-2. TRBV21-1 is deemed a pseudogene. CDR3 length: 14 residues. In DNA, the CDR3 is TGTGCCAGCAGCAATTCTAGGGGGGCTGATGGCTACACCTTC. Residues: CASSNSRGADGYTF.

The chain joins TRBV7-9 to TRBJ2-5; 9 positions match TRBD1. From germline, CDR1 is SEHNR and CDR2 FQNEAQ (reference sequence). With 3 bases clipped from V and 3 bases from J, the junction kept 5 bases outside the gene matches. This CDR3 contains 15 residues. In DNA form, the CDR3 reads TGTGCCAGCAGCTTTCCGGGACAGGGAAAAGAGACCCAGTACTTC. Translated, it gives CASSFPGQGKETQYF.

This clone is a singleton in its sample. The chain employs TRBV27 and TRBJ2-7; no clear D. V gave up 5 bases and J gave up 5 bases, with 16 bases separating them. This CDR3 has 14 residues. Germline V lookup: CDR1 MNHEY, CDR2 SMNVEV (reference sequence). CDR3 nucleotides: TGTGCCAGCAGTGTTCAAGACTCATCTCACGAGCAGTACTTC. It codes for CASSVQDSSHEQYF.

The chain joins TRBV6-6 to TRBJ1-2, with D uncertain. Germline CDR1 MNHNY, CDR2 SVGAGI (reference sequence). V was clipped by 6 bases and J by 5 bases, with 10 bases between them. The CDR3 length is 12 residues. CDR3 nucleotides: TGTGCCAGCAGCTCTGACAAGTATGGCTACACCTTC. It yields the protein CASSSDKYGYTF.

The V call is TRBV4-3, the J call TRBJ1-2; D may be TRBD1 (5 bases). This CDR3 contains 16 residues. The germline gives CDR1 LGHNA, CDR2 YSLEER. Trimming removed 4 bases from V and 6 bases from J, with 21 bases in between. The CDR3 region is CASSLHPREGRDGYTF. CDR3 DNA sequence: TGCGCCAGCAGCCTCCACCCTCGAGAGGGGCGGGATGGCTACACCTTC.

The CDR3 loop reads CASSFTDRDNEKLFF. DNA of the CDR3: TGTGCCAGCAGTTTCACAGACAGAGACAATGAAAAACTGTTTTTT. The chain combines TRBV28 with TRBJ1-4; tentative D call: TRBD1 (5 bases). Germline CDR1 reads MDHEN; CDR2 reads SYDVKM. V dropped 3 bases and J dropped 5 bases, with 13 bases sitting between them. The CDR3 totals 15 residues.

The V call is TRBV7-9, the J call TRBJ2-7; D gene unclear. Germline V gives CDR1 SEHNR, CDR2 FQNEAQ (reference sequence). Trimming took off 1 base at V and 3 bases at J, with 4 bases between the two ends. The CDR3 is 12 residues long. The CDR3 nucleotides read TGTGCCAGCAGCTTAGGGAGCTACGAGCAGTACTTC. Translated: CASSLGSYEQYF.

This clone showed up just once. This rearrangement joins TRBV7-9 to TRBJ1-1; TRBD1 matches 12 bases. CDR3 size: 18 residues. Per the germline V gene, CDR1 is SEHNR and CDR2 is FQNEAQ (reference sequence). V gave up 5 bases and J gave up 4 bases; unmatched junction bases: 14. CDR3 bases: TGTGCCAGCAGCAAAAACCGGGACAGGGGGCGCCCCGGCACTGAAGCTTTCTTT. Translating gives CASSKNRDRGRPGTEAFF.

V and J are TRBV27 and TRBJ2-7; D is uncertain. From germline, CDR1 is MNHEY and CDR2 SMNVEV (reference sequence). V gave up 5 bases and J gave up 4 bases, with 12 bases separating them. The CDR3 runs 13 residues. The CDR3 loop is CASSAQIPYEQYF. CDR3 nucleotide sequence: TGTGCCAGCAGTGCGCAGATACCTTACGAGCAGTACTTC.

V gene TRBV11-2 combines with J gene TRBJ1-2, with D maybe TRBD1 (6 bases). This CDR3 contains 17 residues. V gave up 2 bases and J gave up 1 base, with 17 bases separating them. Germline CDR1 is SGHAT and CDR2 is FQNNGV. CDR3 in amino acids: CASSLSMSTGLNYGYTF. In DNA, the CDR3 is TGTGCCAGCAGCTTAAGTATGTCGACAGGCCTTAACTATGGCTACACCTTC.

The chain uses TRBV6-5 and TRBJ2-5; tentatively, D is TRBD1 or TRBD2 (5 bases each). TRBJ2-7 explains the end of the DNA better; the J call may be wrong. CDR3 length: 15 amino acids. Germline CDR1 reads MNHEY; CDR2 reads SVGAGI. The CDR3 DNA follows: TGTGCCAGCAGTTACCACCAGGGTCGGGGCTACGAGCAGTACTTC. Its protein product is CASSYHQGRGYEQYF.

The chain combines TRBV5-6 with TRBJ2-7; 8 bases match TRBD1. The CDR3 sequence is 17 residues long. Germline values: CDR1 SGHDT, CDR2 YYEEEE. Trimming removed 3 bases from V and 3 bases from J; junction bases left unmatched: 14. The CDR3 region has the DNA TGTGCCAGCAGCTCCATCTCGACAGGGGAACACTACTACGAGCAGTACTTC. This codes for CASSSISTGEHYYEQYF.